This record looks at one T cell receptor (beta chain) sequence and its context. Its antigen is still unknown. This sample stems from a study of CD8+ T cells in alopecia areata. Findings and limits, study-wide: Compared with mice, patients displayed less clear TCR sharing, possibly for HLA-related reasons. It was lesional scalp, especially alopecia totalis/universalis, that showed higher clonality than normal scalp.

RNA was extracted and reverse transcribed into cDNA as the sequencing template. TCRdb's copy holds only in-frame clones and misses some; the assay was immunoSEQ multiplex PCR. The sample holds around 150,000 clones, roughly 58% seen once. Sorting from PBMCs produced CD4+ and CD8+ T cells. The CDR3 loop spans 17 amino acids. Germline V gene data show CDR1 as SQVTM and CDR2 as ANQGSEA. V was pared by 4 bases and J by 3 bases, with 12 bases of the junction left unmatched. This clonotype was sampled from a human donor in good health. The rearrangement uses TRBV29-1 and TRBJ2-6; 7 nucleotides match TRBD1. Material: CD8+ T cells sorted from blood. The CDR3 sequence is CSVGDRVGDVGANVLTF. The CDR3 DNA reads TGCAGCGTTGGTGACAGGGTGGGGGATGTTGGGGCCAACGTCCTGACTTTC.